Listed below are T cell receptor beta chains from one sample, sequenced in a study of patients and donors after allogeneic stem cell transplantation. One entry per CDR3 protein, called by TCRdb with MiXCR from the RT-PCR reads. The data show around 90,000 distinct CDR3 sequences, 48% seen once. The sequencing input was blood, either unsorted or a sorted T cell fraction (not recorded which). Receptors were obtained from a human donor who was either an allogeneic HSCT recipient or a stem cell or donor lymphocyte infusion donor (not recorded which). It is not recorded whose cells these are; they may come from a transplant donor. Both conserved end residues are trimmed from each CDR3. Fields, in order: J gene, clone size, V gene, CDR3 protein. Rows may omit the clone size; those that give it use once, few, many or a size class.

J gene: TRBJ1-1
clone size: .
V gene: TRBV7-2
CDR3 protein: ASSLVGVYTEAF

J gene: TRBJ1-2
clone size: few
V gene: TRBV4-3
CDR3 protein: ASSQDLAGPNYGYT

J gene: TRBJ1-5
clone size: .
V gene: TRBV12-3/TRBV12-4
CDR3 protein: ASSVDRGGQPQH

J gene: TRBJ2-3
clone size: once
V gene: TRBV29-1
CDR3 protein: SVRRGLDTQY

J gene: TRBJ1-2
clone size: .
V gene: TRBV27
CDR3 protein: ASSSHDRVGYYGYT

J gene: TRBJ2-7
clone size: .
V gene: TRBV29-1
CDR3 protein: SVVGTGGYEQY

J gene: TRBJ1-4
clone size: .
V gene: TRBV4-1
CDR3 protein: ASRETTNEKLF

J gene: TRBJ1-5
clone size: few
V gene: TRBV12-3/TRBV12-4
CDR3 protein: ASSFGTGVNQPQH

J gene: TRBJ1-1
clone size: .
V gene: TRBV6-1
CDR3 protein: ASSDPGRRNTEAF

J gene: TRBJ1-2
clone size: .
V gene: TRBV29-1
CDR3 protein: SVGAVNYGYT

J gene: TRBJ2-2
clone size: once
V gene: TRBV10-2
CDR3 protein: ASKGRNTGELF

J gene: TRBJ1-2
clone size: .
V gene: TRBV7-2
CDR3 protein: ASSLVAGGDGYT

J gene: TRBJ1-5
clone size: .
V gene: TRBV10-3
CDR3 protein: AISESGGQPQH

J gene: TRBJ1-2
clone size: few
V gene: TRBV28
CDR3 protein: ASSLFSIYGYT

J gene: TRBJ2-7
clone size: .
V gene: TRBV29-1
CDR3 protein: SVRLVEKQY

J gene: TRBJ1-1
clone size: .
V gene: TRBV4-2
CDR3 protein: ASSQDTLWGTEAF

J gene: TRBJ1-5
clone size: few
V gene: TRBV6-6
CDR3 protein: ATTDRGWEPQH

J gene: TRBJ2-7
clone size: .
V gene: TRBV7-9
CDR3 protein: ASSESDGVQY

J gene: TRBJ1-5
clone size: .
V gene: TRBV6-2/TRBV6-3
CDR3 protein: ASSYRTGVGAQH

J gene: TRBJ1-2
clone size: .
V gene: TRBV6-6
CDR3 protein: ASSFEPTLSYGYT

J gene: TRBJ1-6
clone size: .
V gene: TRBV14
CDR3 protein: ASSQGGFDSPLH

J gene: TRBJ1-4
clone size: .
V gene: TRBV7-9
CDR3 protein: ASTPGGRNEKLF

J gene: TRBJ2-7
clone size: .
V gene: TRBV10-3
CDR3 protein: AISRLGDYEQY

J gene: TRBJ1-2
clone size: .
V gene: TRBV5-6
CDR3 protein: ASSLEQPMGYT

J gene: TRBJ1-5
clone size: few
V gene: TRBV6-5
CDR3 protein: ASSRFPADQPQH

J gene: TRBJ2-7
clone size: .
V gene: TRBV20-1
CDR3 protein: SAREAGTLSYEQY

J gene: TRBJ1-1
clone size: .
V gene: TRBV12-3/TRBV12-4
CDR3 protein: ASSLGLMNTEAF

J gene: TRBJ1-1
clone size: few
V gene: TRBV30
CDR3 protein: AWNRAQQTEAF

J gene: TRBJ1-2
clone size: .
V gene: TRBV4-1
CDR3 protein: ASSLNRGDYGYT

J gene: TRBJ2-5
clone size: .
V gene: TRBV12-3/TRBV12-4
CDR3 protein: ASSPGTYQETQY

J gene: TRBJ1-2
clone size: .
V gene: TRBV27
CDR3 protein: ASSPNRVGYGYT

J gene: TRBJ1-1
clone size: few
V gene: TRBV7-9
CDR3 protein: ASSNGRTEAF

J gene: TRBJ1-2
clone size: few
V gene: TRBV15
CDR3 protein: ATSEFYGYT

J gene: TRBJ1-4
clone size: .
V gene: TRBV5-1
CDR3 protein: ASSLGQLANEKLF

J gene: TRBJ2-7
clone size: .
V gene: TRBV20-1
CDR3 protein: SGIKRDSTYEQY

J gene: TRBJ2-7
clone size: .
V gene: TRBV20-1
CDR3 protein: SARVRTESYEQY

J gene: TRBJ2-2
clone size: .
V gene: TRBV28
CDR3 protein: ASWTSGSNTGELF

J gene: TRBJ2-1
clone size: .
V gene: TRBV7-2
CDR3 protein: ASSLGAVVSYNEQF

J gene: TRBJ1-2
clone size: .
V gene: TRBV3-1
CDR3 protein: ASSQDSRANYGYT

J gene: TRBJ1-1
clone size: few
V gene: TRBV28
CDR3 protein: ASSYTGSAF

J gene: TRBJ1-4
clone size: few
V gene: TRBV6-5
CDR3 protein: ASSYSGRGGLF

J gene: TRBJ1-2
clone size: .
V gene: TRBV7-2
CDR3 protein: ASSSDRGLYGYT

J gene: TRBJ1-2
clone size: once
V gene: TRBV9
CDR3 protein: ASSGGGDYT

J gene: TRBJ1-1
clone size: few
V gene: TRBV4-1
CDR3 protein: ASSPFGTGLAEAF

J gene: TRBJ1-1
clone size: few
V gene: TRBV29-1
CDR3 protein: SATSQGRAF

J gene: TRBJ2-3
clone size: few
V gene: TRBV27
CDR3 protein: ASSLGRRERSTDTQY

J gene: TRBJ1-3
clone size: few
V gene: TRBV4-1
CDR3 protein: ASKRGTTPGNTIY

J gene: TRBJ1-1
clone size: .
V gene: TRBV5-1
CDR3 protein: ASSPPGPNTEAF

J gene: TRBJ1-4
clone size: .
V gene: TRBV20-1
CDR3 protein: SASHFGGEKLF

J gene: TRBJ1-5
clone size: few
V gene: TRBV7-2
CDR3 protein: ASSLYSWGNQPQH

J gene: TRBJ1-1
clone size: few
V gene: TRBV5-5
CDR3 protein: ASSFEGAYTEAF

J gene: TRBJ2-3
clone size: .
V gene: TRBV6-6
CDR3 protein: ATQGTSGQTQY